The sequence of this T cell receptor (beta chain) was determined in a study of human T cells and chemical hapten exposure. Study context: Sensitizing treatment utilized 2% DPC over an approximately 2 cm by approximately 2 cm portion of upper inner arm skin. Study-wide results and caveats: Compared to controls, expanded TCRs made significantly more large clusters of similar CDR3s.

Trimming shortened V by 5 bases and J by 10 bases, and 14 bases separated the two germline ends. The CDR3 extends over 11 amino acids. CDR1 is DFQATT, CDR2 SNEGSKA, per germline (reference sequence). This clonotype was counted many times. No antigen is known for it. MiXCR was run by TCRdb on the RACE reads, yielding one entry per CDR3 protein. The profile covers 30,000 to 40,000 distinct CDR3 sequences, with 7.6% appearing a single time and over 1% taken by the ten largest. Time point given: pre-sensitization, week 0. The sample's treatment: therapeutic diphenylcyclopropenone sensitization with weekly scalp DPC. Donation of samples came from alopecia patients who were 18 to 70 years old and suitable for DPC.

This TCR was recovered from a woman in her forties or fifties with alopecia areata. Some clones in this sample may be carry-over from other donors' samples. This material consisted of whole blood, taken in connection with sensitization to the hapten diphenylcyclopropenone (DPC). V usage is TRBV20-1 and J usage is TRBJ1-1; the D gene is possibly TRBD1 (5 bases). The CDR3 coding sequence is TGCAGTGCTCGGGGGACGCCCGGAGCTTTCTTT. The encoded protein is CSARGTPGAFF.